Included here is one T cell receptor (beta chain) sequence, with context. CDR1 LGHNA and CDR2 YSLEER come from the germline V gene. The CDR3 runs 12 residues. Trimming pared 4 bases from V and 8 bases from J, leaving 8 bases between. Produced via immunoSEQ multiplex PCR; TCRdb's table is partial and in-frame only. In the table there are 2 million to 3 million clones, 85% to 95% of which are singletons. This specimen comes from a study of shared clonotypes between healthy human individuals. Background on the study: Each donor had three CD4 naive, three CD4 memory, two CD8 naive and one CD8 memory plate.

Sequenced input: naive CD4+ T cells sorted from blood. The subset: CD45RA+ positively selected. This TCR was sampled from a man between 18 and 29 years old in good health. This chain joins TRBV4-3 and TRBJ1-4, with unresolved D. Here the CDR3 reads CASSRPLEKLFF. The CDR3 coding sequence is TGCGCCAGCAGCCGCCCCTTAGAAAAACTGTTTTTT.